This TCR beta chain was recovered during a study of blood T cell repertoires in COVID-19. Study context: Donors in the United States, Italy and Spain gave samples during acute or convalescent COVID-19. Sample material is recorded as cDNA or gDNA derived from T cells, B-cell-depleted T cells, or PBMCs.

The authors' processing: Reference gene primer amplification gave estimated nucleated cell counts. Using immunoSEQ multiplex PCR, the repertoire was profiled, and TCRdb retains in-frame clones only, with some absent. V and J calls plus clone size are reproduced from that table; the DNA served to infer D and trimming. This sample carries around 180,000 clones, more than 70% of them seen once, and the ten largest clones take 10%. Germline CDR1 and CDR2: SGHTA and FQGTGA. Trimming pared 3 bases from V and 5 bases from J, leaving 13 bases between. This CDR3 has 14 amino acids. The specimen was peripheral blood. The receptor comes from an elderly woman with active or convalescent COVID-19. This chain links TRBV7-3 with TRBJ2-5; D is perhaps TRBD2 (5 bases). The CDR3 region has the DNA TGTGCCAGCAGCTTGCGAGGGATTGGTGAGACCCAGTACTTC. The encoded protein is CASSLRGIGETQYF.